Following are 5 T cell receptor beta chains from one sample sequenced in a study of vaccination and CD4 T cells after COVID-19. Treatment noted: approximately nine-day PBMC culture with coronavirus spike peptide pools or control peptides (ViraFEST assay). Their antigens remain unidentified. At the Johns Hopkins FTIC core, DNA taken from cultured CD4+ T cells was sequenced by way of the Oncomine TCR Beta short-read assay. Each CDR3 protein gets one entry after TCRdb re-called the PCR reads with MiXCR. Of 7,800 or so distinct CDR3 sequences in the sample, approximately 55% are singletons; the top ten hold roughly 33%. The sample taken for sequencing was CD4+ T cells from blood, cultured in vitro. The receptors come from a human donor who had recovered from COVID-19.

The chain is built from TRBV18 and TRBJ1-1; 7 positions agree with TRBD1. Trimming at V came to 3 bases and at J to 7 bases, leaving 5 bases not matched to a gene. The germline V gene has CDR1 KGHSH and CDR2 LQKENI. The CDR3 loop spans 13 amino acids. CDR3 in DNA: TGTGCCAGCTCACCGTATGGACAGGTTGAAGCTTTCTTT. It translates to CASSPYGQVEAFF.

The rearrangement links TRBV7-2 to TRBJ1-2; 8 positions agree with TRBD1. This CDR3 contains 15 residues. The germline V gene encodes CDR1 SGHTA and CDR2 FQGNSA. Germline trimming cut 3 bases from V and 2 bases from J; bases unmatched to any gene: 5. In DNA, the CDR3 is TGTGCCAGCAGCTTGAGGACAGGGCCCAACTATGGCTACACCTTC. Encoded protein: CASSLRTGPNYGYTF.

For the CDR3, the DNA is TGCAGTGTACAGGGTATCTTTGAGACCCAGTACTTC. Translated, it gives CSVQGIFETQYF. This sequence joins TRBV20-1 and TRBJ2-5; tentatively, D is TRBD1 (6 bases). Germline lookup yields CDR1 DFQATT and CDR2 SNEGSKA (reference sequence). Trimming left V 7 bases short and J 5 bases short, with 14 bases between. This CDR3 comprises 12 residues.

This chain links TRBV7-2 with TRBJ2-7; 9 positions agree with TRBD1. The length of the CDR3 is 15 residues. Germline CDR1 is SGHTA and CDR2 is FQGNSA. V shed 5 bases and J 5 bases; nucleotides not matched to a gene: 10. The CDR3 sequence: CASSPPSGTGNEQYF. The CDR3 coding sequence is TGTGCCAGCAGCCCTCCCTCCGGGACAGGGAACGAGCAGTACTTC.

The genes are TRBV6-1 and TRBJ1-5; D gene unclear. Germline loops: CDR1 MNHNS, CDR2 SASEGT. V lost 6 bases and J lost 7, with 13 bases in between. This CDR3 contains 13 residues. CDR3 coding DNA: TGTGCCAGCAGGCGCGGGATAGACCAGCCCCAGCATTTT. It specifies CASRRGIDQPQHF.